The entry below gives a single T cell receptor (beta chain) sequence along with its context. V gave up 1 base and J gave up 6 bases, with 9 bases separating them. Germline lookup yields CDR1 SEHNR and CDR2 FQNEAQ (reference sequence). This CDR3 is 14 amino acids long. The data were obtained in a study of blood T cell repertoires in COVID-19. Study-level information: The samples span acute and convalescent COVID-19 from the United States, Italy and Spain. Nucleic acid was either cDNA or gDNA, and it came from T cells, B-cell-depleted T cells, or PBMCs.

Only in-frame clones appear in the TCRdb table, and some are missing; sequencing was by immunoSEQ multiplex PCR. The sample holds approximately 80,000 clones, under 85% seen once. V usage is TRBV7-9 and J usage is TRBJ1-4; D might be TRBD1 (5 bases). This receptor was identified in a human donor in a cohort sampled during active COVID-19. The sequencing sample was made of peripheral blood. The CDR3 region has the DNA TGTGCCAGCAGCTTAGGGACACTCGATGAAAAACTGTTTTTT. Its protein product is CASSLGTLDEKLFF. Full variable domain (outside the CDR3, taken from reference TRBV7-9 and TRBJ1-4): DTGVSQNPRHKITKRGQNVTFRCDPISEHNRLYWYRQTLGQGPEFLTYFQNEAQLEKSRLLSDRFSAERPKGSFSTLEIQRTEQGDSAMYLCASSLGTLDEKLFFGSGTQLSVL.